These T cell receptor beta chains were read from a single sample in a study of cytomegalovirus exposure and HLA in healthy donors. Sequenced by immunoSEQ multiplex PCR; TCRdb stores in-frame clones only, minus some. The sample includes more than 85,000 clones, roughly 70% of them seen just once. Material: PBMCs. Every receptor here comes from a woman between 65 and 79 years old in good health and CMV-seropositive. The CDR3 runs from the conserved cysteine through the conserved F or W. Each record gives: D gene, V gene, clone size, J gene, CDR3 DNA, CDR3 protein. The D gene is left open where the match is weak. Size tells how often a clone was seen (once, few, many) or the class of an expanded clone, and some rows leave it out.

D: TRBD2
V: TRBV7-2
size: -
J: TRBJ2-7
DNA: TGTGCCAGCAGCTTAGCCGCGGGGGGGCCAAACGAGCAGTACTTC
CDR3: CASSLAAGGPNEQYF

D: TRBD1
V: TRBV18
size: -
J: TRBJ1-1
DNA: TGTGCCAGCTCACCACCACAGGGGGTCAGGTCTACTGAAGCTTTCTTT
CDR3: CASSPPQGVRSTEAFF

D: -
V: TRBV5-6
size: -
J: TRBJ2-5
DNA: TGTGCCAGCAGCTCGCCTAACGGGGACCAGTACTTC
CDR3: CASSSPNGDQYF

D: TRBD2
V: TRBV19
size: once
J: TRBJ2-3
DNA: TGTGCCAGTAGTCCTAGCGGGGTCGACACAGATACGCAGTATTTT
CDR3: CASSPSGVDTDTQYF

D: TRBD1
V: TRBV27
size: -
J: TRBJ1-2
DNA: TGTGCCAGCAGTCCGACAGGGACTCCCAATCACTATGGCTACACCTTC
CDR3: CASSPTGTPNHYGYTF

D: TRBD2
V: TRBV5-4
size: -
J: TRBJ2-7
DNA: TGTGCCAGCAGCATCTCGATCCTAGCGGGGGTCTCCTACGAGCAGTACTTC
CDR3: CASSISILAGVSYEQYF

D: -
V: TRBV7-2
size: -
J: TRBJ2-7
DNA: TGTGCCAGCAGCTTAGCTACAGGAAACTACGAGCAGTACTTC
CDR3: CASSLATGNYEQYF

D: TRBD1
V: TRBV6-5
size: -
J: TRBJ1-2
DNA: TGTGCCAGCAGGAACCGGGACAGCACCATCGGCTACACCTTC
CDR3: CASRNRDSTIGYTF

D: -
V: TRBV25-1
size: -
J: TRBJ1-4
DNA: TGTGCCAGCAAGGAGGGGTCGGTAGAAAAACTGTTTTTT
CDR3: CASKEGSVEKLFF

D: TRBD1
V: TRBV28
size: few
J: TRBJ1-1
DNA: TGTGCCAGCAGGGGACAGGGGAAGGTTGAAGCTTTCTTT
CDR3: CASRGQGKVEAFF

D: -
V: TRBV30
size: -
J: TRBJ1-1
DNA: TGTGCCTGGAGTGGACTGGCCGCTTTCTTT
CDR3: CAWSGLAAFF

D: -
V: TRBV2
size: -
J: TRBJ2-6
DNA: TGTGCCAGCAGTGAAGCGGGGGGTTCTGGGGCCAACGTCCTGACTTTC
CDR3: CASSEAGGSGANVLTF

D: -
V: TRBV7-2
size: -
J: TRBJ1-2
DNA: TGTGCCAGCAGCCCTAAGGGGCAAGTCGACTATGGCTACACCTTC
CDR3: CASSPKGQVDYGYTF

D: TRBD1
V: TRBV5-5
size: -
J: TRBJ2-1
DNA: TGTGCCAGCAGCCCCTGGGGACAGGTAATAGGTAATGAGCAGTTCTTC
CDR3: CASSPWGQVIGNEQFF

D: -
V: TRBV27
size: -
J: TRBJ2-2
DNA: TGTGCCAGCAGTTTACGGGCCGGGGAGCTGTTTTTT
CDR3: CASSLRAGELFF

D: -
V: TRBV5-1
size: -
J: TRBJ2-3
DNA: TGCGCCAGCAGCTTGGCCGGTCTAGCCGCGGATACGCAGTATTTT
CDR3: CASSLAGLAADTQYF

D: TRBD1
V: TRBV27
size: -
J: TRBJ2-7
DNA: TGTGCCAGCAGTGGCACCGGGACAGGCGAGGTCGAGCAGTACTTC
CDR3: CASSGTGTGEVEQYF

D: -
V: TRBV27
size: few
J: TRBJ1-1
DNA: TGTGCCAGCAGTTTTAGCAAGAACACTGAAGCTTTCTTT
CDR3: CASSFSKNTEAFF

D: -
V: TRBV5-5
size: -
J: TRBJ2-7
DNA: TGTGCCAGCAGCCGTCAGGGGCCCGACTACGAGCAGTACTTC
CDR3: CASSRQGPDYEQYF

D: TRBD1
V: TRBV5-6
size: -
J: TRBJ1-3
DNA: TGTGCCAGCCTAGGACAGGGGATGGGAAACACCATATATTTT
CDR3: CASLGQGMGNTIYF

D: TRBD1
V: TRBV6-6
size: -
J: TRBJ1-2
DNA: TGTGCCAGCACGAGCCGGGACAGGTCTAACTATGGCTACACCTTC
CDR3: CASTSRDRSNYGYTF

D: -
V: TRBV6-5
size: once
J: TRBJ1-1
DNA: TGTGCCAGCAGGGAGGACAGCAACACTGAAGCTTTCTTT
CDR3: CASREDSNTEAFF

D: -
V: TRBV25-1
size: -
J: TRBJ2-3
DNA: TGTGCCAGCAGTGAATCGTGGGGGGTCCTTGGAGATACGCAGTATTTT
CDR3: CASSESWGVLGDTQYF

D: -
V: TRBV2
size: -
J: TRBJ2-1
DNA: TGTGCCAGCACCGTGCCGGGACTCCTCTCCAATGAGCAGTTCTTC
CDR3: CASTVPGLLSNEQFF

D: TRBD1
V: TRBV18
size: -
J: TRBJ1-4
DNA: TGTGCCAGCTCACTGACAGGGATATCAACTAATGAAAAACTGTTTTTT
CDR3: CASSLTGISTNEKLFF

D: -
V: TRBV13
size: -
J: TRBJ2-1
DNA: TGTGCCAGCAGCAGAACCGGGGGTAAGGAGGACAATGAGCAGTTCTTC
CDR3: CASSRTGGKEDNEQFF

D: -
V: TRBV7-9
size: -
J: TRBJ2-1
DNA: TGTGCCAGCAGCTTCAGTCTGACAGAAGCCAACTACAATGAGCAGTTCTTC
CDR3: CASSFSLTEANYNEQFF

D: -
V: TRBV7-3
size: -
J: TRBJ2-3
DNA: TGTGCCAGCAGCTTAACAGGGACTAGCACAGATACGCAGTATTTT
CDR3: CASSLTGTSTDTQYF

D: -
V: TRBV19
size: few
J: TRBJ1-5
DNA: TGTGCCAGTAGTATACAGAGCAATCAGCCCCAGCATTTT
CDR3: CASSIQSNQPQHF

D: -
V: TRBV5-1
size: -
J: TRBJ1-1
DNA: TGCGCCAGCAGCTTGGAGGCAGGGCGTACTGAAGCTTTCTTT
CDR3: CASSLEAGRTEAFF

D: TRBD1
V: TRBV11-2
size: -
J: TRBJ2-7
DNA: TGTGCCAGCAGCCCGGGACAGAGTGGCTACGAGCAGTACTTC
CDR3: CASSPGQSGYEQYF

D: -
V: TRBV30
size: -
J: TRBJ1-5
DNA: TGTGCCTGGAGTTTCAGTAGACAGTTCAATCAGCCCCAGCATTTT
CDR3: CAWSFSRQFNQPQHF

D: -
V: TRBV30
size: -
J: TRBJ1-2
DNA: TGTGCCTGGCACGGAGTTAACTATGGCTACACCTTC
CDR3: CAWHGVNYGYTF

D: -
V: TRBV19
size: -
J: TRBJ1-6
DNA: TGTGCCAGTAGTCCCCCGGGACTAGTTCTCCGATCCCTCCACTTT
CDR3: CASSPPGLVLRSLHF

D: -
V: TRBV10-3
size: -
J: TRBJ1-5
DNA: TGTGCCATCAGTGAAAAATGGTCAGGCGCTAATCAGCCCCAGCATTTT
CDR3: CAISEKWSGANQPQHF

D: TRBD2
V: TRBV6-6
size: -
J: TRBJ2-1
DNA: TGTGCCAGCAGCCAAAGCGGGAGCTCCTACAATGAGCAGTTCTTC
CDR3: CASSQSGSSYNEQFF

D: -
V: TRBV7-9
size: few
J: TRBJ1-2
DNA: TGTGCCAGCAGCTTAGACGGGGTCGGGGAATACTATGGCTACACCTTC
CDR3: CASSLDGVGEYYGYTF

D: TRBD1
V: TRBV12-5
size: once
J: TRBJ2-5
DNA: TGTGCTAGTGGTTCCAGGGACAGGTGGGAGGAGACCCAGTACTTC
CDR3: CASGSRDRWEETQYF

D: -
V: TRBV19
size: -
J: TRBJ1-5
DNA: TGTGCCAGTAGTATTAATCTCAGGGTCAATCAGCCCCAGCATTTT
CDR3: CASSINLRVNQPQHF

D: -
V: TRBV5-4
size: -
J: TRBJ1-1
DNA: TGTGCCAGCAGTCTCAGGGGCACTGAAGCTTTCTTT
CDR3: CASSLRGTEAFF

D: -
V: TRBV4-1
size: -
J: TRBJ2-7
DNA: TGCGCCAGCAGCCAAGATCGCGACAGTGTTTATGAGCAGTACTTC
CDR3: CASSQDRDSVYEQYF

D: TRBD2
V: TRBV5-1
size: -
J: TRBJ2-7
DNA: TGCGCCGGCAGCCCATATGGGGGGGCCTACGAGCAGTACTTC
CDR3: CAGSPYGGAYEQYF

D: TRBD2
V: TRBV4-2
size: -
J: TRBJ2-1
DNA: TGTGCCAGCAGCAAGACTAGCGGGGGGATCTACAATGAGCAGTTCTTC
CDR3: CASSKTSGGIYNEQFF

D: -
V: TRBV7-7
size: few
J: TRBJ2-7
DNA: TGTGCTAGCAGCTCTAGGGGGGGCAGCTCCTACGAGCAGTACTTC
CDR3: CASSSRGGSSYEQYF

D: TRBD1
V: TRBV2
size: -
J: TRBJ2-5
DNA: TGTGCCAGCAGTCTGGACAGGGGGGCATCGGAGACCCAGTACTTC
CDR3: CASSLDRGASETQYF

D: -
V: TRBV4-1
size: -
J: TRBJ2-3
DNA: TGCGCCAGCAGCCAAGAGTTAGCCTTTAGCACAGATACGCAGTATTTT
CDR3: CASSQELAFSTDTQYF

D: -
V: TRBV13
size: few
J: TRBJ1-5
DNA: TGTGCCAGCAGTAGCAGGGGCGACCAGCCCCAGCATTTT
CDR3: CASSSRGDQPQHF

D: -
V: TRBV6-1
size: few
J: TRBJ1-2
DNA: TGTGCCAGCAGTAAGGGGCTTGGCTACACCTTC
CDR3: CASSKGLGYTF

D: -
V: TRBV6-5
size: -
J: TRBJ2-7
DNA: TGTGCCAGCAGTTACGGACAGGACTACTACGAGCAGTACTTC
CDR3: CASSYGQDYYEQYF

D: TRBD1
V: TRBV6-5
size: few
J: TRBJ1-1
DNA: TGTGCCAGCAGCCATTCGGACAGGGAAGCTGAAGCTTTCTTT
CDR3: CASSHSDREAEAFF

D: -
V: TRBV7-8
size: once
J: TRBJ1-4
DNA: TGTGCCAGCAGCCTAGAGGAGCTTAATGAAAAACTGTTTTTT
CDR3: CASSLEELNEKLFF

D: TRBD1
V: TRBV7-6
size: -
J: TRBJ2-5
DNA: TGTGCCAGCAGCTACGGGACAGGGGGCGCGGAGGAGACCCAGTACTTC
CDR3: CASSYGTGGAEETQYF

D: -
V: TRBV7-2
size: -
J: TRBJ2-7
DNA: TGTGCCAGCAGCTTACCGGCGGGGGCCCCTGGGGACGAGCAGTACTTC
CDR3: CASSLPAGAPGDEQYF

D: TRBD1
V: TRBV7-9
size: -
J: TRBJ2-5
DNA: TGTGCCAGCAGCTTATGGCAGGGGGCGGGGCAAGAGACCCAGTACTTC
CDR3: CASSLWQGAGQETQYF

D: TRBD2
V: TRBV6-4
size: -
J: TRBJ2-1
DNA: TGTGCCAGCAGTGACAGACTAGCGGGGGGCTACAATGAGCAGTTCTTC
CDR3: CASSDRLAGGYNEQFF

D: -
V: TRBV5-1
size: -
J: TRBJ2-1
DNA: TGCGCCAGCAGCTTGAATGGGCAGAACTACAATGAGCAGTTCTTC
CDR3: CASSLNGQNYNEQFF